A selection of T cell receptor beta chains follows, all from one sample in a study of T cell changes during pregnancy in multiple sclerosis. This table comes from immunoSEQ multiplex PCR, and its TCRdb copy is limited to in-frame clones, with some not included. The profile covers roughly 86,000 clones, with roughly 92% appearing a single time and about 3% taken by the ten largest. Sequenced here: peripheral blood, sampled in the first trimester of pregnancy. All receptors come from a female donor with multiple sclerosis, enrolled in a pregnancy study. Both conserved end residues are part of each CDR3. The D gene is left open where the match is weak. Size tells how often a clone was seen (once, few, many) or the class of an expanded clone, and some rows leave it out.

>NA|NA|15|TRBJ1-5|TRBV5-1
CASSLEGGRNQPQHF
TGCGCCAGCAGCTTGGAGGGGGGGAGGAATCAGCCCCAGCATTTT
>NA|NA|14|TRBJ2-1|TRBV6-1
CASSEGLEGAVGFF
TGTGCCAGCAGTGAGGGACTAGAGGGGGCCGTTGGGTTCTTC
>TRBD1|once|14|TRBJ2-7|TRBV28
CASSLGGQGVEQYF
TGTGCCAGCAGTTTAGGGGGACAGGGCGTCGAGCAGTACTTC
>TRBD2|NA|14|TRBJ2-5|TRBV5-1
CASSMGPGGETQYF
TGCGCCAGCAGCATGGGACCGGGGGGTGAGACCCAGTACTTC
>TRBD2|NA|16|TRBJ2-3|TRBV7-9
CASSSARGGDRDTQYF
TGTGCCAGCAGCAGCGCCCGGGGGGGAGATAGAGATACGCAGTATTTT
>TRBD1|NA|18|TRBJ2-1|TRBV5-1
CASSSGQGIGVSYNEQFF
TGCGCCAGCAGCTCGGGACAGGGGATTGGGGTCTCCTACAATGAGCAGTTCTTC
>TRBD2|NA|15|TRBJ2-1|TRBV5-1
CASSSGTSGYNEQFF
TGCGCCAGCAGCTCCGGGACTAGCGGCTACAATGAGCAGTTCTTC
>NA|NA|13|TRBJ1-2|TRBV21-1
CASSKVSIYGYTF
TGTGCCAGCAGCAAAGTCAGTATCTATGGCTACACCTTC
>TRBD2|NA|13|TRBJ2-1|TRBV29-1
CSAEGDYYNEQFF
TGCAGCGCTGAAGGGGACTACTACAATGAGCAGTTCTTC
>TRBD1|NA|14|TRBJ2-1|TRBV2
CASRTGSSYNEQFF
TGTGCCAGTAGGACAGGGAGCTCCTACAATGAGCAGTTCTTC
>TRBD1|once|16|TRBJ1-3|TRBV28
CASRTTGGLSGNTIYF
TGTGCCAGCAGAACAACAGGGGGGCTATCTGGAAACACCATATATTTT
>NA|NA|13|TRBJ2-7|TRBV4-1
CASSHTGLYEQYF
TGCGCCAGCAGCCACACGGGTTTGTACGAGCAGTACTTC
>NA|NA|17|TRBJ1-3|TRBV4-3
CASSQDYRRYSGNTIYF
TGCGCCAGCAGCCAAGATTACAGACGCTACTCTGGAAACACCATATATTTT
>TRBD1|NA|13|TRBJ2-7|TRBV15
CATSWDRAYEQYF
TGTGCCACCAGCTGGGACAGGGCCTACGAGCAGTACTTC
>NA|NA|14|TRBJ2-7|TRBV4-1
CASSQGLVYYEQYF
TGCGCCAGCAGCCAAGGACTAGTCTACTACGAGCAGTACTTC
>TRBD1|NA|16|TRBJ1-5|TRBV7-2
CASSLEGQGANQPQHF
TGTGCCAGCAGCTTAGAGGGACAGGGGGCGAATCAGCCCCAGCATTTT
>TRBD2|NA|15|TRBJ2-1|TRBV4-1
CASSPPSGIYNEQFF
TGCGCCAGCAGCCCGCCTAGCGGGATTTACAATGAGCAGTTCTTC
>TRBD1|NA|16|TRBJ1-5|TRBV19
CASSIRATGGDQPQHF
TGTGCCAGTAGTATAAGGGCCACAGGGGGCGATCAGCCCCAGCATTTT
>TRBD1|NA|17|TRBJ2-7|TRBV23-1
CASSYCWGQVVAYEQYF
TGCGCCAGCAGTTACTGCTGGGGACAGGTGGTAGCCTACGAGCAGTACTTC
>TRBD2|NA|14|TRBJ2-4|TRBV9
CASSPRGVANIQYF
TGTGCCAGCAGCCCACGGGGGGTGGCAAACATTCAGTACTTC
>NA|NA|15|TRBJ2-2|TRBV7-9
CASSLPGVNTGELFF
TGTGCCAGCAGCTTACCGGGAGTAAACACCGGGGAGCTGTTTTTT
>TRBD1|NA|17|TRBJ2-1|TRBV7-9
CASSSPRPGQLGNEQFF
TGTGCCAGCAGCTCCCCTCGCCCGGGACAGTTGGGGAATGAGCAGTTCTTC
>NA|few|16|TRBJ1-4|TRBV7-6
CASSPGTLGTNEKLFF
TGTGCCAGCAGCCCTGGGACACTGGGAACTAATGAAAAACTGTTTTTT
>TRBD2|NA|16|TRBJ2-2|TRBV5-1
CASSRSGRVDTGELFF
TGCGCCAGCAGCCGAAGCGGGAGGGTGGACACCGGGGAGCTGTTTTTT
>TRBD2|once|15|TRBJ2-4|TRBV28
CASRAGLAGVGIQYF
TGTGCCAGCAGAGCTGGACTAGCGGGAGTTGGCATTCAGTACTTC
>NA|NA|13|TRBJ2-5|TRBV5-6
CASSYRGGETQYF
TGTGCCAGCAGCTACAGGGGAGGAGAGACCCAGTACTTC
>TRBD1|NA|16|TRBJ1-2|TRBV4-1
CASSARTGGVRYGYTF
TGCGCCAGCAGCGCTCGGACAGGGGGCGTTCGATATGGCTACACCTTC
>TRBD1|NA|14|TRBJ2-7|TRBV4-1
CASSQELGRGQQYF
TGCGCCAGCAGCCAAGAACTTGGCAGGGGGCAACAGTACTTC
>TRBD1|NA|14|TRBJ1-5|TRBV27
CATRTGHSNQPQHF
TGTGCCACCCGGACAGGTCATAGCAATCAGCCCCAGCATTTT
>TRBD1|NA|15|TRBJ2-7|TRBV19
CASSSFRQGGNEQYF
TGTGCCAGTAGTAGTTTTCGACAGGGTGGCAACGAGCAGTACTTC
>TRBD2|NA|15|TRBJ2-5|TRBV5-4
CASSLRTSGIETQYF
TGTGCCAGCAGCTTGCGGACTAGCGGAATAGAGACCCAGTACTTC
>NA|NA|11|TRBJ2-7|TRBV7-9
CASSNVYEQYF
TGTGCCAGCAGTAATGTCTACGAGCAGTACTTC
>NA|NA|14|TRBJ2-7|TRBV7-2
CASSSGVRAYEQYF
TGTGCCAGCAGCTCCGGGGTAAGGGCCTACGAGCAGTACTTC
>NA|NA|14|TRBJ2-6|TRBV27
CASGLLPGANVLTF
TGTGCCAGCGGCCTCCTGCCTGGGGCCAACGTCCTGACTTTC
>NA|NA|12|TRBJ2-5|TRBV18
CASSPIQETQYF
TGTGCCAGCTCACCTATTCAAGAGACCCAGTACTTC
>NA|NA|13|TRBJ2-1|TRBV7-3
CASSLFSGGEQFF
TGTGCCAGCAGCTTATTCTCCGGGGGTGAGCAGTTCTTC
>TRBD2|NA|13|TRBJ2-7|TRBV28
CASSFWGGYEQYF
TGTGCCAGCAGTTTTTGGGGGGGCTACGAGCAGTACTTC
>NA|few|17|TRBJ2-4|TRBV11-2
CASSLVGGSGAKNIQYF
TGTGCCAGCAGCTTAGTGGGAGGCTCGGGGGCCAAAAACATTCAGTACTTC
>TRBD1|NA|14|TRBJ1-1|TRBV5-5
CASSILRQGAGAFF
TGTGCCAGCAGCATCCTCAGACAGGGGGCTGGAGCTTTCTTT
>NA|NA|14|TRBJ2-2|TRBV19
CASRLQGDTGELFF
TGTGCCAGTAGGCTACAGGGTGACACCGGGGAGCTGTTTTTT
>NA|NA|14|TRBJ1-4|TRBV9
CASSTLGRNEKLFF
TGTGCCAGCAGCACATTGGGCCGCAATGAAAAACTGTTTTTT
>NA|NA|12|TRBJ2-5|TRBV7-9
CASGSYPETQYF
TGTGCCAGCGGGAGTTATCCAGAGACCCAGTACTTC
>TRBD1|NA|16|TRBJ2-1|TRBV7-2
CASSLLGGNPYNEQFF
TGTGCCAGCAGCTTATTAGGGGGCAATCCCTACAATGAGCAGTTCTTC
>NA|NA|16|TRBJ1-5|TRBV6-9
CASTRSGPNSNQPQHF
TGTGCCAGCACCCGTAGCGGGCCGAATAGCAATCAGCCCCAGCATTTT
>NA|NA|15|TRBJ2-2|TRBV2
CASSKRNSNTGELFF
TGTGCCAGCAGTAAGAGGAACTCGAACACCGGGGAGCTGTTTTTT
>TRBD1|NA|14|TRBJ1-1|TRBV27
CASSAWDRDTEAFF
TGTGCCAGCAGTGCTTGGGACAGGGACACTGAAGCTTTCTTT